The 30 T cell receptor beta chains below come from one sample, sequenced in a study of T cell changes during pregnancy in multiple sclerosis. Clones were sequenced by immunoSEQ multiplex PCR, and TCRdb holds only the in-frame ones, with some missing. The sample lists about 100,000 clones; 85% to 95% were seen once. The sample in question was peripheral blood, obtained in the third trimester of pregnancy. Every receptor here comes from a female donor in good health, enrolled as a control in a pregnancy study.

The rearrangement uses TRBV6-5 and TRBJ1-6, with D unclear. CDR1 is MNHEY and CDR2 is SVGAGI in the germline V gene. Trimming stripped 2 bases from V and 5 bases from J, with 10 bases between. The CDR3 sequence is 15 residues long. CDR3 in DNA: TGTGCCAGCAGTTACGCCAGGAACCATAATTCACCCCTCCACTTT. It is translated as CASSYARNHNSPLHF.

The V and J genes are TRBV9 and TRBJ1-6; no clear D gene. CDR3 size: 17 residues. Deletions cut 3 bases from V and 0 bases from J, with 13 bases between. Per germline, CDR1 SGDLS and CDR2 YYNGEE. CDR3 sequence: CASSADTASSYNSPLHF. DNA of the CDR3: TGTGCCAGCAGCGCAGACACGGCGAGCTCCTATAATTCACCCCTCCACTTT. The whole variable domain, remainder taken from reference TRBV9 and TRBJ1-6, is DSGVTQTPKHLITATGQRVTLRCSPRSGDLSVYWYQQSLDQGLQFLIQYYNGEERAKGNILERFSAQQFPDLHSELNLSSLELGDSALYFCASSADTASSYNSPLHFGNGTRLTVT.

This clone has a handful of counts. The CDR3 protein is CASSLDVSNEQYF. In DNA, the CDR3 is TGCGCCAGCAGCTTGGATGTGTCAAACGAGCAGTACTTC. The gene calls are TRBV5-1 and TRBJ2-7; D unresolved. This CDR3 contains 13 residues. Germline CDR1 SGHRS, CDR2 YFSETQ. V was cut by 0 bases and J by 5 bases, with 9 bases left in between. The whole variable domain, filled in from reference TRBV5-1 and TRBJ2-7, reads KAGVTQTPRYLIKTRGQQVTLSCSPISGHRSVSWYQQTPGQGLQFLFEYFSETQRNKGNFPGRFSGRQFSNSRSEMNVSTLELGDSALYLCASSLDVSNEQYFGPGTRLTVT.

The chain employs TRBV14 and TRBJ1-1, with 10 bases matching TRBD1. The CDR3 runs to 14 residues. Per the germline V gene, CDR1 is SGHDN and CDR2 is FVKESK. Trimming cost V 6 bases and J 5 bases; bases outside gene matches: 6. DNA of the CDR3: TGTGCCAGCAGTCCTCGGACAGGGGGTACTGAAGCTTTCTTT. The encoded protein is CASSPRTGGTEAFF.

The chain carries TRBV15 and TRBJ1-5; 7 bases line up with TRBD1. This CDR3 spans 14 amino acids. V trimming: 1 base; J trimming: 7 bases; junction bases outside the gene matches: 4. Germline-derived CDR1 and CDR2 are LNHNV and YYDKDF (reference sequence). The CDR3 loop reads CATSRGRGRQPQHF. Here the CDR3 DNA reads TGTGCCACCAGCAGAGGGAGGGGGCGGCAGCCCCAGCATTTT.

This rearrangement joins TRBV2 to TRBJ2-3, with D possibly TRBD2 on 6 matching bases. Germline values: CDR1 SNHLY, CDR2 FYNNEI. The CDR3 sequence is 16 residues long. The germline V and J ends were trimmed by 1 base and 0 bases, with 11 bases remaining between them. The CDR3 DNA sequence: TGTGCCAGCAGTGAAGATAGCGGCGCTAGCACAGATACGCAGTATTTT. Encoded protein: CASSEDSGASTDTQYF.

The gene calls are TRBV29-1 and TRBJ2-5, with 9 bases fitting TRBD2. V was pared by 5 bases and J by 0 bases, with 1 base of the junction left unmatched. The germline V gene has CDR1 SQVTM and CDR2 ANQGSEA. The length of the CDR3 is 13 residues. The CDR3 DNA is TGCAGCGTTCTAGCGGGGAACCAAGAGACCCAGTACTTC. Translated: CSVLAGNQETQYF.

The gene calls are TRBV19 and TRBJ1-1; TRBD1 is a possible D gene (5 bases). The CDR3 contains 15 residues. V was shortened by 7 bases and J by 5 bases, with 20 bases between the two germline ends. The germline V gene has CDR1 LNHDA and CDR2 SQIVND (reference sequence). The CDR3 nucleotides read TGTGCCAGTACAGAGTTTCTCCGGGGGGGAACTGAAGCTTTCTTT. Translating gives CASTEFLRGGTEAFF. The full variable domain, rest sourced from reference TRBV19 and TRBJ1-1, is DGGITQSPKYLFRKEGQNVTLSCEQNLNHDAMYWYRQDPGQGLRLIYYSQIVNDFQKGDIAEGYSVSREKKESFPLTVTSAQKNPTAFYLCASTEFLRGGTEAFFGQGTRLTVV.

This clone occurred once. The chain couples TRBV30 to TRBJ2-1; D gene uncertain. V gave up 2 bases and J gave up 4 bases, with 12 bases separating them. The germline CDR1 and CDR2 sequences are GTSNPN and SVGIG (reference sequence). CDR3 size: 14 residues. The CDR3 loop reads CAWSFGGGYNEQFF. The DNA of the CDR3 is TGTGCCTGGAGTTTTGGCGGCGGATACAATGAGCAGTTCTTC.

This clone came up a few times. The V and J genes are TRBV7-6 and TRBJ1-1, with 7 nucleotides matching TRBD1. CDR3 size: 14 residues. CDR1 is SGHVS, CDR2 FNYEAQ, per germline. V lost 5 bases to trimming and J lost 0 bases; unmatched junction nucleotides: 3. CDR3 nucleotides: TGTGCCAGCAGCAGACAGGGCATGAACACTGAAGCTTTCTTT. This encodes CASSRQGMNTEAFF.

This clone appeared once. This sequence joins TRBV9 and TRBJ2-3; 13 nucleotides agree with TRBD2. Germline loops: CDR1 SGDLS, CDR2 YYNGEE. Trimming cost V 3 bases and J 2 bases; bases outside gene matches: 3. The CDR3 loop spans 16 amino acids. CDR3 region: CASSELAGGITDTQYF. CDR3 DNA: TGTGCCAGCAGCGAACTAGCGGGGGGGATCACAGATACGCAGTATTTT.

The rearrangement joins TRBV30 to TRBJ1-4, with D perhaps TRBD1 (6 bases). The V and J ends lost 2 bases and 6 bases respectively, with 13 bases between them. Germline lookup yields CDR1 GTSNPN and CDR2 SVGIG (reference sequence). The length of the CDR3 is 14 residues. CDR3 in DNA: TGTGCCTGGAGTCCACAGGGTCTCTATGAAAAACTGTTTTTT. Translation gives CAWSPQGLYEKLFF. The full variable domain, in which reference TRBV30 and TRBJ1-4 provide the parts outside the CDR3, is SQTIHQWPATLVQPVGSPLSLECTVEGTSNPNLYWYRQAAGRGLQLLFYSVGIGQISSEVPQNLSASRPQDRQFILSSKKLLLSDSGFYLCAWSPQGLYEKLFFGSGTQLSVL.

This chain links TRBV7-9 with TRBJ2-5; unclear D gene. The CDR3 contains 17 residues. V lost 5 bases to trimming and J lost 2 bases, with 21 bases between them. Germline V lookup: CDR1 SEHNR, CDR2 FQNEAQ (reference sequence). CDR3 DNA sequence: TGTGCCAGCAGCGCAACGCCCCCGACTGTAACTCAAGAGACCCAGTACTTC. Residues: CASSATPPTVTQETQYF.

J is TRBJ2-3 and V is TRBV18; 10 nucleotides match TRBD2. J gave up 5 bases and V 2 bases, and 4 bases lay outside the gene matches. This CDR3 comprises 15 residues. Looked up from germline, CDR1 is KGHSH and CDR2 is LQKENI. CDR3 nucleotide sequence: TGTGCCAGCTCACCATTAGCGGGGGGCGGAGATACGCAGTATTTT. Encoded protein: CASSPLAGGGDTQYF.

The V gene is TRBV9, the J gene TRBJ2-3; D possibly corresponds to TRBD2 (6 bases). Between the trimmed V and J ends, which lost 5 bases and 9 bases, there was a span of 10 bases. The CDR3 covers 11 residues. The germline CDR1 and CDR2 sequences are SGDLS and YYNGEE. The CDR3: CASSGGETQYF. As DNA, the CDR3 is TGTGCCAGCAGTGGAGGGGAAACGCAGTATTTT.

CDR3 coding DNA: TGTGCCAGCAGCTTCGGGGTCAACCAAGAGACCCAGTACTTC. Its protein is CASSFGVNQETQYF. The chain links TRBV11-3 to TRBJ2-5; TRBD2 is a possible D gene (5 bases). Germline CDR1 and CDR2: SGHNT and YENEEA. The CDR3 loop spans 14 amino acids. Between the trimmed V and J ends, which lost 3 bases and 0 bases, there was a span of 8 bases. The variable domain in full, completed from reference TRBV11-3 and TRBJ2-5, reads EAGVVQSPRYKIIEKKQPVAFWCNPISGHNTLYWYLQNLGQGPELLIRYENEEAVDDSQLPKDRFSAERLKGVDSTLKIQPAELGDSAVYLCASSFGVNQETQYFGPGTRLLVL.

The rearrangement uses TRBV19 and TRBJ1-1; perhaps TRBD1 as D (6 bases). Looked up from germline, CDR1 is LNHDA and CDR2 is SQIVND (reference sequence). The CDR3 covers 13 residues. V was clipped by 9 bases and J by 0 bases, with 11 bases between them. The CDR3 loop is CASTGHLNTEAFF. In DNA, the CDR3 is TGTGCCAGCACGGGACACCTGAACACTGAAGCTTTCTTT. The entire variable domain, with the rest obtained from reference TRBV19 and TRBJ1-1, is as follows: DGGITQSPKYLFRKEGQNVTLSCEQNLNHDAMYWYRQDPGQGLRLIYYSQIVNDFQKGDIAEGYSVSREKKESFPLTVTSAQKNPTAFYLCASTGHLNTEAFFGQGTRLTVV.

V and J are TRBV7-9 and TRBJ1-1; tentatively, D is TRBD1 (5 bases). The CDR3 is 13 amino acids. Trimming cost V 5 bases and J 2 bases, with 9 bases left between them. CDR1 SEHNR and CDR2 FQNEAQ come from the germline V gene (reference sequence). The CDR3 bases are TGTGCCAGCAGCCTCAGGGCTAACACTGAAGCTTTCTTT. The encoded protein is CASSLRANTEAFF.

The genes are TRBV5-5 and TRBJ2-3; D possibly corresponds to TRBD2 (5 bases). The CDR3 has 15 residues. The V and J ends lost 4 bases and 7 bases respectively, with 19 bases between them. Per germline, CDR1 SGHKS and CDR2 YYEKEE (reference sequence). Here the CDR3 DNA reads TGTGCCAGCAGCGCCGGCGGGTACGCCGAGCATACGCAGTATTTT. Encoded protein: CASSAGGYAEHTQYF.

The chain employs TRBV15 and TRBJ2-1; D call uncertain. V was cut by 0 bases and J by 3 bases, with 15 bases left in between. Looked up from germline, CDR1 is LNHNV and CDR2 is YYDKDF (reference sequence). This CDR3 comprises 17 residues. The CDR3 protein is CATSREGLEFGYNEQFF. As DNA, the CDR3 is TGTGCCACCAGCAGAGAAGGTCTGGAGTTCGGCTACAATGAGCAGTTCTTC.

The chain uses TRBV4-3 and TRBJ2-5; 8 positions match TRBD1. The CDR3 has 15 residues. In germline, CDR1 is LGHNA, CDR2 YSLEER. The J segment lost 4 bases and the V segment lost 3 bases, leaving 7 bases of the junction unmatched. CDR3 bases: TGCGCCAGCAGCCATGGGCAGGGGGCTGGAGAGACCCAGTACTTC. Protein sequence: CASSHGQGAGETQYF.

The chain couples TRBV7-6 to TRBJ1-1; TRBD1 aligns across 9 bases. Germline trimming cut 1 base from V and 8 bases from J; bases unmatched to any gene: 5. This CDR3 region has 14 residues. Germline loops: CDR1 SGHVS, CDR2 FNYEAQ. CDR3 coding DNA: TGTGCCAGCAGCTTAGATACGGGGACAGGGGAAGCTTTCTTT. It specifies CASSLDTGTGEAFF.

The chain joins TRBV2 to TRBJ1-1; D ambiguous. The ends were cut back, 2 bases at V and 1 base at J, with 5 bases in the middle. CDR1 and CDR2 (germline): SNHLY, FYNNEI. This CDR3 contains 13 residues. DNA of the CDR3: TGTGCCAGCAGTGAAATGAGGAACACTGAAGCTTTCTTT. Translating it yields CASSEMRNTEAFF.

This sequence joins TRBV14 and TRBJ2-7; D is ambiguous. The V gene lost 4 bases and the J gene lost 6 bases, with 16 bases spanning the gap. The CDR3 has 14 amino acids. Germline CDR1 reads SGHDN; CDR2 reads FVKESK. CDR3 amino acids: CASSRSLLVGEQYF. CDR3 bases: TGTGCCAGCAGCCGAAGCTTACTTGTCGGCGAGCAGTACTTC.

The rearrangement uses TRBV4-3 and TRBJ2-3, with a tentative D call TRBD1 (6 bases). In germline, CDR1 is LGHNA, CDR2 YSLEER. V lost 4 bases to trimming and J lost 0 bases, with 14 bases between them. The CDR3 is 16 amino acids. Here the CDR3 reads CASSPDRYSSTDTQYF. For the CDR3, the DNA is TGCGCCAGCAGCCCGGACAGATATTCTAGCACAGATACGCAGTATTTT.

This chain links TRBV5-8 with TRBJ1-2; D is ambiguous. CDR1 and CDR2 (germline): SGHTS, YDEGEE. CDR3 length: 12 residues. V shed 1 base and J shed 4 bases, with 5 bases lying between them. Here the CDR3 reads CASSLTAYGYTF. DNA for the CDR3: TGTGCCAGCAGCTTGACAGCCTATGGCTACACCTTC.

The gene calls are TRBV5-4 and TRBJ2-7; possible D gene TRBD1, 6 bases. The CDR3 is 13 residues long. CDR1 and CDR2 from the germline V gene are SGHNT and YYREEE (reference sequence). V lost 4 bases and J lost 5, with 13 bases in between. The CDR3 DNA is TGTGCCAGCAGCGTAAACAGGGCCAACGAGCAGTACTTC. It specifies CASSVNRANEQYF.

The chain couples TRBV7-9 to TRBJ2-7; 9 bases align to TRBD1. The ends lost 5 bases at V and 2 bases at J; junction bases unmatched: 13. Per the germline V gene, CDR1 is SEHNR and CDR2 is FQNEAQ (reference sequence). There are 17 residues in the CDR3. The CDR3 here is CASSAKQGAPRPYEQYF. CDR3 in DNA: TGTGCCAGCAGCGCTAAACAGGGGGCGCCGCGCCCCTACGAGCAGTACTTC.

V usage is TRBV11-3 and J usage is TRBJ2-1; possibly TRBD1 for D (5 bases). V was trimmed by 2 bases and J by 7 bases, leaving 9 bases between them. The CDR3 runs to 13 residues. The germline V gene has CDR1 SGHNT and CDR2 YENEEA. The CDR3, as DNA: TGTGCCAGCAGCTTAACAGGTTTTAATGAGCAGTTCTTC. Translating gives CASSLTGFNEQFF.

The chain joins TRBV2 to TRBJ2-2; D is unclear. This CDR3 has 13 residues. Germline assignment: CDR1 SNHLY and CDR2 FYNNEI. Trimming left V 6 bases short and J 6 bases short, with 11 bases between. The CDR3 nucleotides are TGTGCCAGCAGCGAGCCCCAGGCCGGGGAGCTGTTTTTT. It is translated as CASSEPQAGELFF.